This T cell receptor (beta chain) was observed in a study of cytomegalovirus exposure and HLA in healthy donors. This clone has just a few counts. The primer mix had 60 Vbeta and 13 Jbeta primers. The repertoire was sequenced with immunoSEQ multiplex PCR; TCRdb's copy has only in-frame clones and lacks some. The sample has about 83,000 clones; more than 70% are singletons. V gave up 2 bases and J gave up 11 bases; unmatched junction bases: 8. The length of the CDR3 is 14 residues. Germline V gene lookup returns CDR1 MNHNY and CDR2 SVGAGI (reference sequence). The receptor was derived from a man aged 60 to 75 in good health and CMV-seronegative. Sequenced sample: PBMCs. The rearrangement joins TRBV6-6 to TRBJ1-5; 8 bases match TRBD1. The CDR3 DNA reads TGTGCCAGCAGTTACCCAGGGGGCGAGGGGACCCAGCATTTT. It is translated as CASSYPGGEGTQHF.